These T cell receptor beta chains were read from a single sample in a study of cytomegalovirus exposure and HLA in healthy donors. Profiled with immunoSEQ multiplex PCR; TCRdb holds only in-frame clones, not every one. The sample records around 140,000 clones, more than 9.5% being singletons. The sample was PBMCs. These receptors all stem from a man in his fifties in good health and CMV-seronegative. The CDR3 runs from the conserved cysteine through the conserved F or W. Fields, in order: J gene, clone size, D gene, V gene, CDR3 DNA, CDR3 protein. The D gene is left open where the match is weak. Rows may omit the clone size; those that give it use once, few, many or a size class.

J: TRBJ1-2; size: few; D: .; V: TRBV6-6; DNA: TGTGCCAGCACCCCTTCAGGGTCTGGCAACTATGGCTACACCTTC; CDR3: CASTPSGSGNYGYTF
J: TRBJ2-3; size: .; D: TRBD2; V: TRBV6-1; DNA: TGTGCCAGCAGTATAGCGGGAGGGACAGATACGCAGTATTTT; CDR3: CASSIAGGTDTQYF
J: TRBJ2-7; size: .; D: TRBD1; V: TRBV27; DNA: TGTGCCAGCAGATCTGGACAGGGCCAAAGGAGCTCCTACGAGCAGTACTTC; CDR3: CASRSGQGQRSSYEQYF
J: TRBJ1-1; size: many; D: TRBD1; V: TRBV6-1; DNA: TGTGCCAGCACGTTGGGACAGATCCACACTGAAGCTTTCTTT; CDR3: CASTLGQIHTEAFF
J: TRBJ1-1; size: .; D: .; V: TRBV28; DNA: TGTGCCAGCAGCCCCGGGCAGGGAGGGTTGAACACTGAAGCTTTCTTT; CDR3: CASSPGQGGLNTEAFF
J: TRBJ2-1; size: many; D: TRBD2; V: TRBV11-3; DNA: TGTGCCAGCAGCCTATTTAGCGGGAGCTCCTACAATGAGCAGTTCTTC; CDR3: CASSLFSGSSYNEQFF
J: TRBJ1-1; size: .; D: .; V: TRBV2; DNA: TGTGCCAGCAGTTCAGGTAGTACTGAAGCTTTCTTT; CDR3: CASSSGSTEAFF
J: TRBJ2-7; size: .; D: .; V: TRBV28; DNA: TGTGCCAGCAGTTTATCGGTATCCGAGCAGTACTTC; CDR3: CASSLSVSEQYF
J: TRBJ2-7; size: .; D: .; V: TRBV27; DNA: TGTGCCAGCAGTTACGGGAACGAGCAGTACTTC; CDR3: CASSYGNEQYF
J: TRBJ1-1; size: .; D: .; V: TRBV18; DNA: TGTGCCAGCTCTCCTAACAGGGAACCTGAAGCTTTCTTT; CDR3: CASSPNREPEAFF
J: TRBJ1-1; size: .; D: .; V: TRBV28; DNA: TGTGCCAGCAGTTTGACACGTTTGAACACTGAAGCTTTCTTT; CDR3: CASSLTRLNTEAFF
J: TRBJ1-3; size: few; D: TRBD1; V: TRBV7-9; DNA: TGTGCCAGCAGCCCGCCCGGACAGGGTGTAAACACCATATATTTT; CDR3: CASSPPGQGVNTIYF
J: TRBJ2-1; size: few; D: .; V: TRBV5-1; DNA: TGCGCCAGCACCCTGGACTGGGGCTCCTACAATGAGCAGTTCTTC; CDR3: CASTLDWGSYNEQFF
J: TRBJ1-4; size: .; D: .; V: TRBV7-2; DNA: TGTGCCAGCAGCTTGGACGGCCTCGGGGTAACTAATGAAAAACTGTTTTTT; CDR3: CASSLDGLGVTNEKLFF
J: TRBJ2-7; size: few; D: .; V: TRBV5-1; DNA: TGCGCCAGCAGCTTGGGAGGCAGTGGTACATCCTACGAGCAGTACTTC; CDR3: CASSLGGSGTSYEQYF
J: TRBJ1-2; size: .; D: .; V: TRBV5-1; DNA: TGCGCCAGCAGCTTAAGGCCGACAGTTAACTATGGCTACACCTTC; CDR3: CASSLRPTVNYGYTF
J: TRBJ2-3; size: .; D: TRBD1; V: TRBV10-1; DNA: TGCGCCAGCAGTGAGTCTCAGGGGGTAGGCACAGATACGCAGTATTTT; CDR3: CASSESQGVGTDTQYF
J: TRBJ1-4; size: .; D: TRBD1; V: TRBV7-8; DNA: TGTGCCAGCAGCTCGACAGGGCCGGATGAAAAACTGTTTTTT; CDR3: CASSSTGPDEKLFF
J: TRBJ2-7; size: few; D: TRBD2; V: TRBV27; DNA: TGTGCCAGCAGCGAAAAAAGCGGACTAGCGGGAATCGAGCAGTACTTC; CDR3: CASSEKSGLAGIEQYF
J: TRBJ1-1; size: .; D: TRBD1; V: TRBV6-6; DNA: TGTGCCAGCAGTTACGGCAGGGGGGTGAACACTGAAGCTTTCTTT; CDR3: CASSYGRGVNTEAFF
J: TRBJ2-5; size: few; D: TRBD2; V: TRBV6-1; DNA: TGTGCCAGCAGTGAAACGAGGTTTAGCCCTAGCGGGAGGGCCCGGCGGGAGACCCAGTACTTC; CDR3: CASSETRFSPSGRARRETQYF
J: TRBJ2-1; size: .; D: TRBD1; V: TRBV9; DNA: TGTGCCAGCAGCGCCCCCAGGGGGCAGGGTGAGCAGTTCTTC; CDR3: CASSAPRGQGEQFF
J: TRBJ1-1; size: .; D: .; V: TRBV5-4; DNA: TGTGCCAGCAGCTTGGGACAGGCTACTGAAGCTTTCTTT; CDR3: CASSLGQATEAFF
J: TRBJ2-7; size: few; D: .; V: TRBV7-9; DNA: TGTGCCAGCAGCTTAGCACAACCCGGGAAAGTCTACGAGCAGTACTTC; CDR3: CASSLAQPGKVYEQYF
J: TRBJ1-1; size: few; D: .; V: TRBV29-1; DNA: TGCAGCTCTAGAACTGCTGGCACTGAAGCTTTCTTT; CDR3: CSSRTAGTEAFF
J: TRBJ2-5; size: .; D: TRBD2; V: TRBV7-6; DNA: TGTGCCAGCAGCCTCAGCGGGGGAGTTATAGAGACCCAGTACTTC; CDR3: CASSLSGGVIETQYF
J: TRBJ2-1; size: .; D: TRBD2; V: TRBV11-2; DNA: TGTGCCAGCAGTCAACTAGCGGGTTCCTACAATGAGCAGTTCTTC; CDR3: CASSQLAGSYNEQFF
J: TRBJ1-1; size: .; D: .; V: TRBV19; DNA: TGTGCCAGTAGTATACGGGGCACTGAAGCTTTCTTT; CDR3: CASSIRGTEAFF
J: TRBJ2-1; size: .; D: TRBD2; V: TRBV10-1; DNA: TGCGCCAGCAGTGAGAGGGAGGGGACGGGGCAGTTCTTC; CDR3: CASSEREGTGQFF
J: TRBJ2-5; size: .; D: .; V: TRBV4-1; DNA: TGCGCCAGCAGCCAAGAGGGCAGGGGACCCACCCGAGAGACCCAGTACTTC; CDR3: CASSQEGRGPTRETQYF
J: TRBJ2-3; size: .; D: .; V: TRBV21-1; DNA: TGTGCCAGCCCAAGGAGGGAGGGCGGGGGGTCCACAGATACGCAGTATTTT; CDR3: CASPRREGGGSTDTQYF
J: TRBJ1-4; size: .; D: .; V: TRBV9; DNA: TGTGCCAGCGCGAGACAGGTGTCAACTAATGAAAAACTGTTTTTT; CDR3: CASARQVSTNEKLFF
J: TRBJ2-2; size: once; D: TRBD1; V: TRBV2; DNA: TGTGCCAGCAGACGACAGGGGGGGACCGGGGAGCTGTTTTTT; CDR3: CASRRQGGTGELFF
J: TRBJ1-2; size: .; D: .; V: TRBV9; DNA: TGTGCCAGCAGCGTAGCCCAGGGGAACTATGGCTACACCTTC; CDR3: CASSVAQGNYGYTF
J: TRBJ2-1; size: .; D: .; V: TRBV4-1; DNA: TGCGCCAGCAGCCAAGAGGTAAGGGGAAATGAGCAGTTCTTC; CDR3: CASSQEVRGNEQFF
J: TRBJ2-4; size: .; D: .; V: TRBV6-1; DNA: TGTGCCAGCAGGACCTCTGACTCTAAAAACATTCAGTACTTC; CDR3: CASRTSDSKNIQYF
J: TRBJ1-4; size: few; D: .; V: TRBV5-6; DNA: TGTGCCAGCAGCTTGGACAGGGAAAATAATGAAAAACTGTTTTTT; CDR3: CASSLDRENNEKLFF
J: TRBJ1-6; size: few; D: .; V: TRBV27; DNA: TGTGCCAGCAGTTTCTTGGTCAGGGGAAATTCACCCCTCCACTTT; CDR3: CASSFLVRGNSPLHF
J: TRBJ2-7; size: .; D: TRBD1; V: TRBV6-1; DNA: TGTGCCAGCAGGACAGGGACCGCGAGCTCCTACGAGCAGTACTTC; CDR3: CASRTGTASSYEQYF
J: TRBJ2-3; size: .; D: TRBD1; V: TRBV19; DNA: TGTGCCAGTAGTATGCCGGGACAGGGGGAAGATACGCAGTATTTT; CDR3: CASSMPGQGEDTQYF
J: TRBJ2-5; size: .; D: TRBD1; V: TRBV28; DNA: TGTGCCAGCACCAGGGGGACAGGGTGGGAGACCCAGTACTTC; CDR3: CASTRGTGWETQYF
J: TRBJ1-1; size: .; D: TRBD1; V: TRBV9; DNA: TGTGCCAGCAGCCTTCTGGACAGGGTCTCCCGCCAGCGAAACACTGAAGCTTTCTTT; CDR3: CASSLLDRVSRQRNTEAFF
J: TRBJ1-2; size: few; D: .; V: TRBV30; DNA: TGTGCCTGGAGTGTACAGTCCAACTATGGCTACACCTTC; CDR3: CAWSVQSNYGYTF
J: TRBJ1-5; size: few; D: .; V: TRBV6-5; DNA: TGTGCCAGCAGTTACGGCGGTAGCAATCAGCCCCAGCATTTT; CDR3: CASSYGGSNQPQHF
J: TRBJ1-1; size: .; D: .; V: TRBV7-8; DNA: TGTGCCAGCAGCTTACGCGCACTCACGGGCACTGAAGCTTTCTTT; CDR3: CASSLRALTGTEAFF
J: TRBJ2-1; size: few; D: TRBD2; V: TRBV19; DNA: TGTGCCAGTAGTTCACCGGGACTAGTCCACAATGAGCAGTTCTTC; CDR3: CASSSPGLVHNEQFF
J: TRBJ2-7; size: .; D: .; V: TRBV7-9; DNA: TGTGCCAGCAGCTTAGTAGCCGGTTACGAGCAGTACTTC; CDR3: CASSLVAGYEQYF
J: TRBJ2-1; size: .; D: TRBD1; V: TRBV28; DNA: TGTGCCAGCAGCCCCCCGGGACAGGGGTTTATTGAGCAGTTCTTC; CDR3: CASSPPGQGFIEQFF
J: TRBJ1-1; size: .; D: .; V: TRBV20-1; DNA: TGCAGTGCTACCCGAGAGACTGAAGCTTTCTTT; CDR3: CSATRETEAFF
J: TRBJ2-7; size: .; D: TRBD2; V: TRBV7-8; DNA: TGTGCCAGCAGCTTAGTAGTGTCCGAGCGGGGCTTCGACGAGCAGTACTTC; CDR3: CASSLVVSERGFDEQYF
J: TRBJ2-3; size: .; D: TRBD2; V: TRBV25-1; DNA: TGTGCCAGCAGTGATCCCTTGGCGGGGGGCCCCACAGATACGCAGTATTTT; CDR3: CASSDPLAGGPTDTQYF
J: TRBJ1-5; size: few; D: .; V: TRBV7-2; DNA: TGTGCCAGCAGCTCAGGGCTCAGGCAGCCCCAGCATTTT; CDR3: CASSSGLRQPQHF
J: TRBJ1-1; size: few; D: .; V: TRBV19; DNA: TGTGCCAGTAGTGCTCTAGGGAACACTGAAGCTTTCTTT; CDR3: CASSALGNTEAFF
J: TRBJ2-5; size: once; D: .; V: TRBV7-3; DNA: TGTGCCAGCAGCTTATCAGGGATTGAAGAGACCCAGTACTTC; CDR3: CASSLSGIEETQYF
J: TRBJ2-1; size: .; D: TRBD1; V: TRBV29-1; DNA: TGCAGCGTCGCCGGGACAGGGGCTTACAATGAGCAGTTCTTC; CDR3: CSVAGTGAYNEQFF
J: TRBJ2-7; size: .; D: .; V: TRBV6-5; DNA: TGTGCCAGCGCTCCCGGGAGACAAGATTCCTACGAGCAGTACTTC; CDR3: CASAPGRQDSYEQYF
J: TRBJ1-1; size: .; D: .; V: TRBV29-1; DNA: TGCAGCTTTCTCGGGATCATAGAGGGCACTGAAGCTTTCTTT; CDR3: CSFLGIIEGTEAFF
J: TRBJ2-5; size: .; D: .; V: TRBV7-9; DNA: TGTGCCAGCAGCTTAGCTCGGGGAGTCCAAGAGACCCAGTACTTC; CDR3: CASSLARGVQETQYF
J: TRBJ2-1; size: few; D: .; V: TRBV6-4; DNA: TGTGCCAGCAGTGTAATAGGGGATGGCAATGAGCAGTTCTTC; CDR3: CASSVIGDGNEQFF
J: TRBJ1-5; size: .; D: .; V: TRBV7-2; DNA: TGTGCCAGCAGCTTAGAGAGGGGGCAGCCCCAGCATTTT; CDR3: CASSLERGQPQHF